A single sample is the source of the 26 T cell receptor beta chains below, sequenced in a study of cytomegalovirus exposure and HLA in healthy donors. It was with 60 Vbeta and 13 Jbeta primers that the PCR ran. Using immunoSEQ multiplex PCR, the repertoire was profiled, and TCRdb retains in-frame clones only, with some absent. The repertoire holds 150,000 to 200,000 clones, about two thirds seen once, with around 9.3% in the top ten. Material: PBMCs. These receptors came from a man aged 30 to 39 in good health and CMV-seropositive.

This rearrangement joins TRBV11-2 to TRBJ2-5, with TRBD1 as a possible D gene (6 bases). CDR1 and CDR2 from the germline V gene are SGHAT and FQNNGV. V dropped 5 bases and J dropped 4 bases, with 8 bases sitting between them. The CDR3 runs 12 residues. CDR3 residues: CASSRGGETQYF. In DNA, the CDR3 is TGTGCCAGCAGCCGAGGGGGAGAGACCCAGTACTTC. The full variable domain, completed using reference TRBV11-2 and TRBJ2-5, is EAGVAQSPRYKIIEKRQSVAFWCNPISGHATLYWYQQILGQGPKLLIQFQNNGVVDDSQLPKDRFSAERLKGVDSTLKIQPAKLEDSAVYLCASSRGGETQYFGPGTRLLVL.

This clone occurred a few times. J is TRBJ1-2 and V is TRBV2, with a tentative D call TRBD1 (6 bases). Germline lookup yields CDR1 SNHLY and CDR2 FYNNEI. Trimming stripped 6 bases from V and 3 bases from J, with 17 bases between. The CDR3 extends over 15 amino acids. The CDR3 sequence is CASSTPTGIHYGYTF. The DNA of the CDR3 is TGTGCCAGCAGCACCCCGACAGGTATCCACTATGGCTACACCTTC.

V and J are TRBV2 and TRBJ2-7; 8 bases line up with TRBD1. In germline, CDR1 is SNHLY, CDR2 FYNNEI. The CDR3 has 14 amino acids. The J segment lost 0 bases and the V segment lost 3 bases, leaving 1 base of the junction unmatched. The CDR3 region has the DNA TGTGCCAGCAGTGAGGACAGGGACTCCTACGAGCAGTACTTC. The encoded protein is CASSEDRDSYEQYF.

Written as DNA, the CDR3 is TGTGCCAGTAGTATTGGGAATAGCGGGAGTAATCAAGAGACCCAGTACTTC. Its translation: CASSIGNSGSNQETQYF. The chain couples TRBV19 to TRBJ2-5; 9 nucleotides match TRBD2. The CDR3 runs 17 residues. In germline, CDR1 is LNHDA, CDR2 SQIVND (reference sequence). The V gene end was trimmed by 3 bases and the J gene end by 2 bases; junction bases not matched to a gene: 10.

This sequence joins TRBV11-2 and TRBJ2-7, with 11 bases matching TRBD2. The germline CDR1 and CDR2 sequences are SGHAT and FQNNGV. The CDR3 covers 17 residues. The V and J ends lost 3 bases and 0 bases, in that order; junction bases with no gene match: 7. The CDR3 coding sequence is TGTGCCAGCAGCTTTACTAGCGGGAGAGGGGACTCCTACGAGCAGTACTTC. Its protein is CASSFTSGRGDSYEQYF.

This chain connects TRBV5-1 to TRBJ2-5; TRBD2 aligns across 10 bases. The CDR3 totals 16 residues. V shed 4 bases and J 1 base; nucleotides not matched to a gene: 7. Germline V gene data show CDR1 as SGHRS and CDR2 as YFSETQ. The CDR3 DNA reads TGCGCCAGCAGCCAGGGACTAGCGTTCCGCCAAGAGACCCAGTACTTC. This translates into CASSQGLAFRQETQYF.

V gene TRBV2 combines with J gene TRBJ2-6; 8 bases are a match to TRBD1. Germline V gives CDR1 SNHLY, CDR2 FYNNEI. Trimming at V came to 3 bases and at J to 2 bases, leaving 3 bases not matched to a gene. There are 16 residues in the CDR3. CDR3 sequence (DNA): TGTGCCAGCAGTGATGGCAGGGGGCCTGGGGCCAACGTCCTGACTTTC. Amino acids: CASSDGRGPGANVLTF.

This rearrangement joins TRBV6-1 to TRBJ2-5, with no clear D. Germline loops: CDR1 MNHNS, CDR2 SASEGT. V was shortened by 3 bases and J by 5 bases, with 19 bases between the two germline ends. This CDR3 has 16 residues. The CDR3 is CASSDFVHAAGETQYF. The CDR3 coding sequence is TGTGCCAGCAGTGATTTCGTCCATGCGGCCGGGGAGACCCAGTACTTC.

The chain uses TRBV9 and TRBJ2-7; no clear D. This CDR3 region has 12 residues. Germline CDR1 is SGDLS and CDR2 is YYNGEE. The ends were cut back, 5 bases at V and 3 bases at J, with 9 bases in the middle. CDR3 DNA: TGTGCCAGCAGTCTAGATGGCTACGAGCAGTACTTC. This gives the protein CASSLDGYEQYF.

This chain links TRBV12-2 with TRBJ2-2; the table's D call, TRBD1, has no DNA check behind it. TRBV12-2 is a pseudogene. The CDR3 is 16 amino acids. The CDR3 protein is CASRPRPQGVTGELFF. In nucleotides, the CDR3 is TGTGCAAGTCGCCCCCGTCCACAGGGGGTGACCGGGGAGCTGTTTTTT.

J is TRBJ2-3 and V is TRBV13; D perhaps matches TRBD1 (5 bases). Germline CDR1 is PRHDT and CDR2 is FYEKMQ (reference sequence). With 3 bases removed from V and 7 bases from J, the gap between germline ends came to 14 bases. This CDR3 region has 14 residues. The CDR3 here is CASSFAGPRNTQYF. The CDR3, as DNA: TGTGCCAGCAGCTTTGCAGGGCCTAGAAATACGCAGTATTTT.

This sequence joins TRBV6-5 and TRBJ2-7; TRBD2 matches at 7 bases. The CDR3 totals 15 residues. V gave up 6 bases and J gave up 4 bases; unmatched junction bases: 12. Germline V gene sequence: CDR1 MNHEY, CDR2 SVGAGI. The CDR3 loop is CASSPSGGALYEQYF. The CDR3 DNA sequence: TGTGCCAGCAGCCCCTCGGGAGGAGCGTTATACGAGCAGTACTTC.

The chain is built from TRBV5-6 and TRBJ2-5; TRBD2 matches at 9 bases. Germline V gives CDR1 SGHDT, CDR2 YYEEEE. The CDR3 length is 15 residues. V dropped 4 bases and J dropped 4; count of bases not matched to a gene: 8. The CDR3 spells CASSLAGSWGETQYF. CDR3 nucleotides: TGTGCCAGCAGCCTAGCGGGAAGTTGGGGAGAGACCCAGTACTTC. The full variable domain, in which reference TRBV5-6 and TRBJ2-5 provide the parts outside the CDR3, is DAGVTQSPTHLIKTRGQQVTLRCSPKSGHDTVSWYQQALGQGPQFIFQYYEEEERQRGNFPDRFSGHQFPNYSSELNVNALLLGDSALYLCASSLAGSWGETQYFGPGTRLLVL.

The rearrangement joins TRBV19 to TRBJ2-7, with D hard to call. Per the germline V gene, CDR1 is LNHDA and CDR2 is SQIVND (reference sequence). The V end was cut by 3 bases, the J end by 7 bases, with 16 bases between. The CDR3 totals 14 residues. The CDR3 DNA reads TGTGCCAGTAGTATTACCGTCCATCTAAAAGAGCAGTACTTC. As protein: CASSITVHLKEQYF.

The rearrangement joins TRBV11-3 to TRBJ2-7; possibly TRBD1 for D (6 bases). The CDR3 contains 14 residues. Trimming removed 2 bases from V and 9 bases from J, with 17 bases in between. Germline assignment: CDR1 SGHNT and CDR2 YENEEA. The CDR3 DNA is TGTGCCAGCAGCTTACCGAAAGGACAGCTCGGGCAGTACTTC. Protein sequence: CASSLPKGQLGQYF.

This chain connects TRBV5-8 to TRBJ2-1, with TRBD1 matching 7 bases. The CDR3 is made up of 14 amino acids. After removal of 1 base from V and 14 bases from J, the junction contained 12 bases not matched to a gene. Germline CDR1 is SGHTS and CDR2 is YDEGEE. CDR3 sequence reads: CASSLPYVGQQKFF. Written as DNA, the CDR3 is TGTGCCAGCAGCTTGCCCTACGTGGGACAGCAAAAGTTCTTC.

This clone occurred once. V usage is TRBV9 and J usage is TRBJ2-2; TRBD2 aligns across 9 bases. CDR3 size: 17 residues. With V trimmed by 3 bases and J by 4 bases, 10 bases remained unmatched. Per the germline V gene, CDR1 is SGDLS and CDR2 is YYNGEE. The CDR3 nucleotides are TGTGCCAGCAGCGGCCAGACCGGGACTAGCATCACCGGGGAGCTGTTTTTT. Residues: CASSGQTGTSITGELFF.

A word on this clone: The junction differs from germline at one of its ends, possibly a read error. Other DNA sequences in the same sample also yield this CDR3. The chain has TRBV27 and TRBJ1-1, with 7 bases aligning to TRBD1. This CDR3 spans 14 amino acids. CDR1 and CDR2 (germline): MNHEY, SMNVEV (reference sequence). The CDR3 loop reads CASSGQAYDTEAFF. The CDR3 coding sequence is TGTGCCAGCAGTGGACAGGCCTACGACACTGAAGCCTTCTTT.

This chain connects TRBV5-1 to TRBJ2-5; D unresolved. Deletions cut 2 bases from V and 1 base from J, with 9 bases between. The CDR3 extends over 14 amino acids. The V gene's germline CDR1 is SGHRS and CDR2 YFSETQ. CDR3 nucleotides: TGCGCCAGCAGCTTTACGGTTTCCCAAGAGACCCAGTACTTC. Encoded protein: CASSFTVSQETQYF.

The V gene is TRBV4-1, the J gene TRBJ1-1; 8 bases map to TRBD1. The CDR3 sequence is 14 residues long. CDR1 MGHRA and CDR2 YSYEKL come from the germline V gene. V lost 4 bases and J lost 0; bases outside the gene matches: 1. For the CDR3, the DNA is TGCGCCAGCAGCCCGACAGGGGTGAACACTGAAGCTTTCTTT. This encodes CASSPTGVNTEAFF.

The V and J genes are TRBV15 and TRBJ2-1; a weak D match, TRBD2 (5 bases). Germline V gene data show CDR1 as LNHNV and CDR2 as YYDKDF (reference sequence). V gave up 1 base and J gave up 8 bases, with 12 bases separating them. CDR3 size: 14 residues. The CDR3 nucleotides are TGTGCCACCAGCAGAGGAACTAGTCCCGATGAGCAGTTCTTC. Protein: CATSRGTSPDEQFF.

The chain uses TRBV5-1 and TRBJ2-5, with 8 bases aligning to TRBD2. The CDR3 loop spans 16 amino acids. V was clipped by 4 bases and J by 4 bases; unmatched bases: 12. Germline V gene lookup returns CDR1 SGHRS and CDR2 YFSETQ. The CDR3 here is CASSPMGLGIGETQYF. In DNA form, the CDR3 reads TGCGCCAGCAGCCCGATGGGACTAGGGATTGGAGAGACCCAGTACTTC. The full variable domain, with the rest looked up from reference TRBV5-1 and TRBJ2-5, is KAGVTQTPRYLIKTRGQQVTLSCSPISGHRSVSWYQQTPGQGLQFLFEYFSETQRNKGNFPGRFSGRQFSNSRSEMNVSTLELGDSALYLCASSPMGLGIGETQYFGPGTRLLVL.

The chain couples TRBV4-1 to TRBJ2-3; a possible D gene is TRBD2 (6 bases). Germline V gene sequence: CDR1 MGHRA, CDR2 YSYEKL. The CDR3 sequence is 14 residues long. Trimming cost V 1 base and J 4 bases, with 9 bases left between them. For the CDR3, the DNA is TGCGCCAGCAGCCAAGCTCGGGACTCAGATACGCAGTATTTT. Protein sequence: CASSQARDSDTQYF.

This clone was seen only a few times. The chain employs TRBV29-1 and TRBJ2-7; 7 nucleotides line up with TRBD2. The length of the CDR3 is 12 residues. The trim removed 4 bases at V and 3 bases at J, leaving 3 bases unmatched. The germline V gene encodes CDR1 SQVTM and CDR2 ANQGSEA. In DNA form, the CDR3 reads TGCAGCGTTGGAGGCGGGGGCTACGAGCAGTACTTC. Amino acid sequence: CSVGGGGYEQYF.

This clone was counted only a few times. V is TRBV27 and J is TRBJ2-1, with a weak D call TRBD2 (5 bases). The V gene lost 5 bases and the J gene lost 10 bases, with 9 bases spanning the gap. The CDR3 is 11 amino acids. Germline-derived CDR1 and CDR2 are MNHEY and SMNVEV (reference sequence). The CDR3 loop reads CASSLGIEQFF. The CDR3, as DNA: TGTGCCAGCAGTCTCGGGATCGAGCAGTTCTTC.

The chain joins TRBV30 to TRBJ2-1; 9 bases agree with TRBD1. CDR3 length equals 16 residues. Trimming at V came to 5 bases and at J to 6 bases, leaving 14 bases not matched to a gene. Germline loops: CDR1 GTSNPN, CDR2 SVGIG (reference sequence). This chain's CDR3 is CAWVPAGTGLGNEQFF. Here the CDR3 DNA reads TGTGCCTGGGTCCCCGCGGGGACAGGGTTGGGCAATGAGCAGTTCTTC.